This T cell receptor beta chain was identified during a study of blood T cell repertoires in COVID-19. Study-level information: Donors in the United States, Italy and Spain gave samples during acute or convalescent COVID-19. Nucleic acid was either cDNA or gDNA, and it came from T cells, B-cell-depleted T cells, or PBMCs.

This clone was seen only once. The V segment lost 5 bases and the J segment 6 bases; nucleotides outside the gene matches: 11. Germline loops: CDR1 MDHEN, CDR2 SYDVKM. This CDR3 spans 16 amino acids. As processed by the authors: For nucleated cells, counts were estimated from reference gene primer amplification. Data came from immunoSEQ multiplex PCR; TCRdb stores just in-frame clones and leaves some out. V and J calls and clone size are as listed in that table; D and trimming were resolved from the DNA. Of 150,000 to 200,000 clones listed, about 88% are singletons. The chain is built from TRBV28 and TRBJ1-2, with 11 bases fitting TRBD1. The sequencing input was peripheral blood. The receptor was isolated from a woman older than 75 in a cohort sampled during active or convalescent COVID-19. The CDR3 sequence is CASSKPGQGVVDGYTF. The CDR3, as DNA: TGTGCCAGCAGTAAGCCGGGACAGGGGGTAGTAGATGGCTACACCTTC.